This T cell receptor (beta chain) was sequenced for a study of T cells in placental villitis. Concerning the study at large: To test an allograft-versus-infection hypothesis, the study compared placental TCR-beta repertoires across three groups: villitis of unknown etiology, unaffected controls matched for gestational age, and infectious villitis.

Ten placentae with a pathological diagnosis of high-grade villitis of unknown etiology were selected using the Amsterdam Criteria. Mothers with villitis of unknown etiology had significantly higher gravidity and parity and more prior miscarriages than control and infectious villitis groups. After delivery, the placentae were collected and evaluated both grossly and histologically, and only then was archival tissue selected. Five 10-micron scrolls were cut from each FFPE block, and DNA was isolated using the AllPrep DNA/RNA FFPE Tissue kit. NanoDrop was used to check DNA concentration and purity, while a Bioanalyzer was used to assess RNA quality. Amplification of TCR-beta CDR3 regions from genomic DNA was performed with the immunoSEQ v4 bias-controlled multiplex PCR assay, which was run blinded to group allocation. To estimate the quantities of nucleated cells and T cells in each sample, reference gene primers were added alongside the TCR-beta primers. Sequencing of the libraries was performed on an Illumina MiSeq with a 100-cycle paired-end protocol. Regarding the original processing steps: In the immunoSEQ Analyzer software, diversity and richness were calculated, with richness measured by iChao1 and clonality based on Pielou evenness and Shannon diversity on a 0-1 scale where a higher value means less diversity. Using confidence 3 and substitution 2, CDR3 amino acid sequences together with their V/J genes were queried against VDJdb for CMV, EBV and influenza A specificities. TCR-beta amino acid clonotype overlap between villitis of unknown etiology, infectious villitis and control repertoires was assessed with the Morisita-Horn index. As stored in TCRdb, this immuneACCESS dataset retains in-frame rearrangements with V and J assigned. A fraction of the clones does not appear; measured against another copy, unresolved V genes explain less than half of the discrepancy, and the remainder lacks a known reason. That table supplies the V and J calls and clone size; D and trimming were determined from the DNA. This sample holds a few thousand clones; 82% were observed only once. Over 9.5% of the sample is held by the ten biggest clonotypes.

Comments on this clone: Its antigen is not yet known. The input lacks base qualities; no much larger clone sits a single base away.

The paper as a whole reports these results and caveats: Clonality was higher in villitis of unknown etiology placentae than in controls (median roughly 0.062 versus 0.0066, p=0.0025), which points to clonal expansion. In villitis of unknown etiology, the expanded clones were mostly private to each individual placenta, which suggests that there was no single initiating antigen. Paraffin blocks contained small amounts of decidua, so some captured T cells, especially in controls, may have been decidual rather than villous infiltrates. Higher CMV-specific clone frequencies were found in infectious CMV cases than in villitis of unknown etiology (0.011 vs 0.001), and no difference in CMV-specific clone frequencies was seen between villitis of unknown etiology and controls. Sequencing bulk tissue made it impossible to distinguish helper, regulatory or cytotoxic T cells or to tell maternal from fetal T cells, and the approach excluded gamma-delta receptors.

Looking up the germline V gene yields CDR1 MDHEN and CDR2 SYDVKM. V is reduced by 1 base and J by 2 bases, leaving a spacing of 11 bases between them. Taken from cysteine to phenylalanine, the CDR3 has 15 residues. Only CDR3 DNA remains: 45 bases, in frame from the first base. The clonotype comes from a human patient with villitis of unknown etiology; the placental T cells may come from both mother and fetus. The chain uses TRBV28 and TRBJ2-5; a confident D gene designation cannot be given. Sequenced: placental tissue containing maternal and fetal cells. The CDR3 region reads CASSLSSGPQETQYF. In nucleotide form, the sequence is TGTGCCAGCAGTTTATCGTCCGGGCCTCAAGAGACCCAGTACTTC.